This T cell receptor (beta chain) originates from a study of blood T cell repertoires in COVID-19. CDR3 length: 17 residues. Trimming left V 3 bases short and J 0 bases short, with 15 bases between. CDR1 and CDR2 (germline): LNHDA, SQIVND (reference sequence). The data were produced by immunoSEQ multiplex PCR, yet TCRdb's version contains in-frame clones alone and is incomplete. The table has about 120,000 clones, approximately 85% seen once; the top ten hold about a sixth. The chain combines TRBV19 with TRBJ1-5; weak D call: TRBD1 (5 bases). Sequencing used peripheral blood. The clonotype was recovered from a man under 40 with COVID-19, enrolled during active disease. CDR3 DNA: TGTGCCAGTAGTATCCTCAGGGATTTTGGTAGCAATCAGCCCCAGCATTTT. Protein sequence: CASSILRDFGSNQPQHF.